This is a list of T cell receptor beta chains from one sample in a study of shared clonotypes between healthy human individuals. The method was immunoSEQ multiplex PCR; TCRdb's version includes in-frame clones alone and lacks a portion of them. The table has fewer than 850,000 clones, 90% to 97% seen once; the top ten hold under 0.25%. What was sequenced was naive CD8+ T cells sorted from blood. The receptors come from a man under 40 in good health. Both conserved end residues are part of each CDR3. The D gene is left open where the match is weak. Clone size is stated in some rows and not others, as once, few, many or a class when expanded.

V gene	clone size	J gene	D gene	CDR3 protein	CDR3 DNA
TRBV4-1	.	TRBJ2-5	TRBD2	CASSQEFMAGGQETQYF	TGCGCCAGCAGCCAAGAGTTTATGGCGGGAGGCCAAGAGACCCAGTACTTC
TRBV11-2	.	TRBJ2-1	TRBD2	CASSLDRVVAGGPNNEQFF	TGTGCCAGCAGCCTAGACAGGGTGGTAGCGGGAGGGCCGAACAATGAGCAGTTCTTC
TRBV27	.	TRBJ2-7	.	CASSRGRTYEQYF	TGTGCCAGCTCCAGGGGCAGGACCTACGAGCAGTACTTC
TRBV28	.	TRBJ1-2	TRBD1	CASSSLHGTGGISYTF	TGTGCCAGCAGTTCCCTTCACGGGACAGGGGGCATTAGCTACACCTTC
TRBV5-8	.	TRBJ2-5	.	CASSLALEYQETQYF	TGTGCCAGCAGCTTGGCCCTGGAGTACCAAGAGACCCAGTACTTC
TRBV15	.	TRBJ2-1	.	CATSRDGLVNEQFF	TGTGCCACCAGCAGAGATGGGCTAGTCAATGAGCAGTTCTTC
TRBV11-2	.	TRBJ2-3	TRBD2	CASSKTSSGSADTQYF	TGTGCCAGCAGCAAGACTAGCTCCGGGAGCGCAGATACGCAGTATTTT
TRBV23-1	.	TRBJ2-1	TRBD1	CASSHLRDRPMVAYNEQFF	TGCGCCAGCAGTCACCTACGGGACAGGCCGATGGTCGCCTACAATGAGCAGTTCTTC
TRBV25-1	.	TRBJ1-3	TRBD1	CASSEWDRGLTNTIYF	TGTGCCAGCAGTGAATGGGACAGGGGGCTGACAAACACCATATATTTT
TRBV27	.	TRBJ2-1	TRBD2	CASSLYGGSGNEQFF	TGTGCCAGCAGTTTATATGGCGGGAGCGGCAATGAGCAGTTCTTC
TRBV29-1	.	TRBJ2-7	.	CSVEESYEQYF	TGCAGCGTCGAGGAATCCTACGAGCAGTACTTC
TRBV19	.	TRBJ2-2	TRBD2	CASSPREGLAANTGELFF	TGTGCCAGTAGTCCTAGAGAGGGACTAGCGGCGAACACCGGGGAGCTGTTTTTT
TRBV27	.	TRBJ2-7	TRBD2	CASQTSGTVYEQYF	TGTGCCAGCCAAACCAGCGGGACGGTCTACGAGCAGTACTTC
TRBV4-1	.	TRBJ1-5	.	CASSQDGGQPQHF	TGCGCCAGCAGCCAAGATGGGGGGCAGCCCCAGCATTTT
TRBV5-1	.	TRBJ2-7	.	CASSLSYTYEQYF	TGCGCCAGCAGCTTGTCTTACACCTACGAGCAGTACTTC
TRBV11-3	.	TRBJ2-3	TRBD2	CASSFGLAGSGDLSTDTQYF	TGTGCCAGCAGCTTCGGACTAGCGGGTTCAGGGGACCTTAGCACAGATACGCAGTATTTT
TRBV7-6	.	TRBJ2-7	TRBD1	CASSWTPGQTYEQYF	TGTGCCAGCAGCTGGACGCCGGGACAGACCTACGAGCAGTACTTC
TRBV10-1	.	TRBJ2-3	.	CASSESLAADTQYF	TGCGCCAGCAGTGAGTCTCTGGCCGCAGATACGCAGTATTTT
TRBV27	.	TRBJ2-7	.	CASSSWTPGLPSSYEQYF	TGTGCCAGCAGTTCGTGGACTCCAGGGCTACCGAGCTCCTACGAGCAGTACTTC
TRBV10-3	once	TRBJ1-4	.	CAISEPDGKTGEKLFF	TGTGCCATCAGTGAGCCCGACGGGAAGACCGGTGAAAAACTGTTTTTT
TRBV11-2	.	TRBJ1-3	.	CASSLGGNTIYF	TGTGCCAGCAGCTTAGGCGGAAACACCATATATTTT
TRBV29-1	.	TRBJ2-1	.	CSVEDQNEQFF	TGCAGCGTTGAAGATCAAAATGAGCAGTTCTTC
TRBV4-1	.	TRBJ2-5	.	CASSQEEVTPKETQYF	TGCGCCAGCAGCCAAGAGGAGGTGACACCCAAAGAGACCCAGTACTTC
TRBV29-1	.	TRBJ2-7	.	CSVEVQQGSYEQYF	TGCAGCGTTGAAGTACAACAGGGAAGCTACGAGCAGTACTTC
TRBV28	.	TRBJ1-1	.	CASSPSGNTEAFF	TGTGCCAGCAGCCCATCCGGGAACACTGAAGCTTTCTTT
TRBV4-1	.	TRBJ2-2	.	CASSSQAAGELFF	TGCGCCAGCAGCTCGCAGGCGGCCGGGGAGCTGTTTTTT
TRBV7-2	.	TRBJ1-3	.	CASSPGTSGNTIYF	TGTGCCAGCAGCCCAGGAACCTCTGGAAACACCATATATTTT
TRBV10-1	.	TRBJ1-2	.	CASSGSQGNGYTF	TGCGCCAGCAGTGGATCACAGGGAAATGGCTACACCTTC
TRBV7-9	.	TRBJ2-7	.	CASSSGADYYEQYF	TGTGCCAGCAGCTCAGGGGCCGATTACTACGAGCAGTACTTC
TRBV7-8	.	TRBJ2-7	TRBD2	CASSLAASGGYEQYF	TGTGCCAGCAGCTTAGCGGCTAGCGGGGGATACGAGCAGTACTTC
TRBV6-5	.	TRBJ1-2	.	CASSYSKTPQTYGYTF	TGTGCCAGCAGTTACTCGAAGACTCCCCAAACGTATGGCTACACCTTC
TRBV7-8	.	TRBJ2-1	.	CASSKQVHGEQFF	TGTGCCAGCAGCAAACAGGTGCACGGGGAGCAGTTCTTC
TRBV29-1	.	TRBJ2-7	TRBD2	CSAATSGVYEQYF	TGCAGCGCTGCCACTAGCGGAGTCTACGAGCAGTACTTC
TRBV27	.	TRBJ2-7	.	CASSSYRTADYEQYF	TGTGCCAGCAGTTCCTACCGGACAGCCGACTACGAGCAGTACTTC
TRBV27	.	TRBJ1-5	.	CASSRSPDGRNQPQHF	TGTGCCAGCAGCCGCTCCCCTGACGGTCGAAATCAGCCCCAGCATTTT
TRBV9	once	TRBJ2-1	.	CASSSSGSQRGEQFF	TGTGCCAGCAGTTCCTCCGGCTCCCAGCGCGGTGAGCAGTTCTTC
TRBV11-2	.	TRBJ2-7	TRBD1	CASSSGTGRYEQYF	TGTGCCAGCAGCTCCGGGACAGGGAGATACGAGCAGTACTTC
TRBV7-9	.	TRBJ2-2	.	CASSSLGRELFF	TGTGCCAGCAGCTCTCTCGGGAGGGAGCTGTTTTTT
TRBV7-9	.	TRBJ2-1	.	CASSAPFHNEQFF	TGTGCCAGCAGCGCGCCGTTCCACAATGAGCAGTTCTTC
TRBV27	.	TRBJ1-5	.	CASSLTPTGYSNQPQHF	TGTGCCAGCAGTTTAACGCCGACAGGCTATAGCAATCAGCCCCAGCATTTT
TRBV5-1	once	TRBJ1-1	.	CASSLVPNMNTEAFF	TGCGCCAGCAGCTTGGTTCCGAACATGAACACTGAAGCTTTCTTT
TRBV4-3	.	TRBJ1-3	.	CASSQGSSPGNTIYF	TGCGCCAGCAGCCAAGGTTCATCGCCTGGAAACACCATATATTTT
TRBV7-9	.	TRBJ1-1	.	CASSQVPGDTEAFF	TGTGCCAGCAGCCAAGTCCCAGGGGACACTGAAGCTTTCTTT
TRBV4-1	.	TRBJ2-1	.	CASSQDQGRYNEQFF	TGCGCCAGCAGCCAAGATCAGGGGCGATACAATGAGCAGTTCTTC
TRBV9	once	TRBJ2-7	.	CASSPGDFSDEQYF	TGTGCCAGCAGCCCCGGGGACTTTAGCGACGAGCAGTACTTC
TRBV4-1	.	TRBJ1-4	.	CASRAAPGITNEKLFF	TGCGCCAGCAGGGCGGCCCCGGGGATTACTAATGAAAAACTGTTTTTT
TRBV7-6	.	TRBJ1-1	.	CASSLGGEYGEAFF	TGTGCCAGCAGCTTAGGAGGGGAGTACGGTGAAGCTTTCTTT
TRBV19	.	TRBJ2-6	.	CASSGNGANVLTF	TGTGCCAGCAGTGGAAATGGGGCCAACGTCCTGACTTTC